This TCR beta chain was observed in a study of blood T cell repertoires in COVID-19. As processed by the authors: Researchers report that nucleated cell counts were estimated from reference gene primer amplification. TCRdb's copy holds only in-frame clones and misses some; the assay was immunoSEQ multiplex PCR. The DNA was the basis for D and trimming; V, J and clone size are from that table. Here the sample spans some 340,000 clones, roughly 90% being singletons. The ends lost 5 bases at V and 5 bases at J; junction bases unmatched: 3. Germline CDR1 is SGHAT and CDR2 is FQNNGV. This CDR3 is built from 16 residues.

The source material was PBMCs or T cells enriched from blood (not recorded which). The chain joins TRBV11-2 to TRBJ2-2; 15 nucleotides agree with TRBD2. This receptor was taken from a woman aged 25 to 39 who had been exposed to COVID-19. CDR3 sequence reads: CASSRTSGGATGELFF. The CDR3 region has the DNA TGTGCCAGCAGCCGGACTAGCGGGGGGGCTACCGGGGAGCTGTTTTTT.